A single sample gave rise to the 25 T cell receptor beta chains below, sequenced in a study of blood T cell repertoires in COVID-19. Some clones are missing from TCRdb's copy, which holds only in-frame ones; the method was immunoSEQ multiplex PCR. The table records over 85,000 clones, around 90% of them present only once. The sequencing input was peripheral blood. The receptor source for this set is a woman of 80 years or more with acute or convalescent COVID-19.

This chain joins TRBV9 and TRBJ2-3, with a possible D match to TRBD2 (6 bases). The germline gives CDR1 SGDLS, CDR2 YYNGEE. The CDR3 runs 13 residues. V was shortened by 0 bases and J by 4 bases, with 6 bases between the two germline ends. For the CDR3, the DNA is TGTGCCAGCAGCGTAGCGGGGGCAGATACGCAGTATTTT. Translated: CASSVAGADTQYF.

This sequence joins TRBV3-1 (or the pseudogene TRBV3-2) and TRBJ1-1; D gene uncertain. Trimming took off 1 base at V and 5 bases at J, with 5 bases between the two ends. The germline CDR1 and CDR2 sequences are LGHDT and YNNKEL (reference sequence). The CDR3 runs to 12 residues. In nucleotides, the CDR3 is TGTGCCAGCAGCCAAGCGGGGACTGAAGCTTTCTTT. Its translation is CASSQAGTEAFF.

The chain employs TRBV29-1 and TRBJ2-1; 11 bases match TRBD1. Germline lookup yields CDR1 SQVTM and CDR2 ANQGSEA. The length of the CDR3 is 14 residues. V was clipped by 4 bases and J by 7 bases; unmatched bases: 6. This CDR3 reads CSVGRDRGNNEQFF. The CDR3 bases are TGCAGCGTTGGAAGGGACAGGGGGAATAATGAGCAGTTCTTC.

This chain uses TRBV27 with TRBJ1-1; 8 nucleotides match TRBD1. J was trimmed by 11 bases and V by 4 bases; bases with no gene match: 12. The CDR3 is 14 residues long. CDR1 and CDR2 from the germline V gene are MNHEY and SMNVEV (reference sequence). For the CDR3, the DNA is TGTGCCAGCAGTTCCGGCCAGGGGGCAAATTGGGCTTTCTTT. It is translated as CASSSGQGANWAFF.

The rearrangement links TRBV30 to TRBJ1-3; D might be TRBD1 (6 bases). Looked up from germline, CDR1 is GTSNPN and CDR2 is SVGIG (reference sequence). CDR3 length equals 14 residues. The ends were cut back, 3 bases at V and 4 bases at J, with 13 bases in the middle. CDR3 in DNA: TGTGCCTGGAGCACAGGGCTAATCGGAAACACCATATATTTT. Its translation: CAWSTGLIGNTIYF. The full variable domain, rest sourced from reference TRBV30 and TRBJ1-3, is SQTIHQWPATLVQPVGSPLSLECTVEGTSNPNLYWYRQAAGRGLQLLFYSVGIGQISSEVPQNLSASRPQDRQFILSSKKLLLSDSGFYLCAWSTGLIGNTIYFGEGSWLTVV.

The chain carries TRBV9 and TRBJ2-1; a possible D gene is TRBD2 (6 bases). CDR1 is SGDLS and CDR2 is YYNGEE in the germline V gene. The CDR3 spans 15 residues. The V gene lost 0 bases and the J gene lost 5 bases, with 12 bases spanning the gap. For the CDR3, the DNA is TGTGCCAGCAGCGTAGTAGTTAGCGGAAACAATGAGCAGTTCTTC. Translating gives CASSVVVSGNNEQFF.

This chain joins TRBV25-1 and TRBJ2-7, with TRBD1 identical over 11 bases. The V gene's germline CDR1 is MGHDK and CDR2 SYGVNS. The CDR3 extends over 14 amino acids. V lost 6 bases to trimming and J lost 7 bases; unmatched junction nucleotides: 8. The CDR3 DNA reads TGTGCCAGCAGAGGGACAGGGGGGCTCGGTGAGCAGTACTTC. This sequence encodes CASRGTGGLGEQYF.

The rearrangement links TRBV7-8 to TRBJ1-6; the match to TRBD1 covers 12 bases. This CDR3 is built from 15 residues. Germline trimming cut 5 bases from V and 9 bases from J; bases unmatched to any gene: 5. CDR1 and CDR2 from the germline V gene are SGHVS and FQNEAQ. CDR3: CASSSGTGGRSPLHF. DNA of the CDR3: TGTGCCAGCAGCAGCGGGACAGGGGGCCGTTCACCCCTCCACTTT.

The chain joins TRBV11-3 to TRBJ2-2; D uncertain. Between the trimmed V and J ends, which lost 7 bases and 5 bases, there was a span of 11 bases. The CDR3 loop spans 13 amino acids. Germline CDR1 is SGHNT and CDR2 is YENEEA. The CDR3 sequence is CASKGGRTGELFF. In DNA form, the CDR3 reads TGTGCCAGCAAAGGCGGCCGGACCGGGGAGCTGTTTTTT.

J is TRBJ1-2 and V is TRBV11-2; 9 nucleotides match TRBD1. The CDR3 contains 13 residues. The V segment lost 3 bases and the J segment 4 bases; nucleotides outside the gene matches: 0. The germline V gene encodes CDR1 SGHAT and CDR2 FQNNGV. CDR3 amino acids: CASSLDRGYGYTF. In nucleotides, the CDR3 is TGTGCCAGCAGCTTGGACAGGGGCTATGGCTACACCTTC.

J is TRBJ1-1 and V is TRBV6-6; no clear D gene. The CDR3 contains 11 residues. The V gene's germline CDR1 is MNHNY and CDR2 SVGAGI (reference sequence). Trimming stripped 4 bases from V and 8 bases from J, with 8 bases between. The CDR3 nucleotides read TGTGCCAGCAGTTTGAACAACGAAGCTTTCTTT. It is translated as CASSLNNEAFF.

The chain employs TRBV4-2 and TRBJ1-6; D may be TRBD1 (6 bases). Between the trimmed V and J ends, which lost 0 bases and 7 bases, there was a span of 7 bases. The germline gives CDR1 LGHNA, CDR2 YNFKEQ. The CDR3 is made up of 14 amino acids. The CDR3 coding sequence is TGTGCCAGCAGCCAAGAAGGACAGAATTCACCCCTCCACTTT. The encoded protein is CASSQEGQNSPLHF.

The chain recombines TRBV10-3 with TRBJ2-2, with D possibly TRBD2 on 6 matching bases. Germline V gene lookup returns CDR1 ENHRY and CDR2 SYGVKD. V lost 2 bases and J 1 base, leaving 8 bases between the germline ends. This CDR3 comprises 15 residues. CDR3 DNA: TGTGCCATCAGTGAGGGAGGGAAGAACACCGGGGAGCTGTTTTTT. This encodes CAISEGGKNTGELFF.

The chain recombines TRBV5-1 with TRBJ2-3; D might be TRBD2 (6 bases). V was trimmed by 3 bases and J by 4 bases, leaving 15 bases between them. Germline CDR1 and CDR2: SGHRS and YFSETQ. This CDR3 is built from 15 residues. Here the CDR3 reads CASSSRLLAADTQYF. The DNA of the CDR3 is TGCGCCAGCAGCTCCCGGCTACTAGCAGCAGATACGCAGTATTTT.

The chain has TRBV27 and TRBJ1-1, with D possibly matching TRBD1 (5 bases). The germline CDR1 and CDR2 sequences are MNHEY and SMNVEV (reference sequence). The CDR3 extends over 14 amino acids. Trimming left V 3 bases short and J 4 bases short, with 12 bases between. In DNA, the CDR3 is TGTGCCAGCAGTTTCCACCCGGGGGGCACTGAAGCTTTCTTT. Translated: CASSFHPGGTEAFF.

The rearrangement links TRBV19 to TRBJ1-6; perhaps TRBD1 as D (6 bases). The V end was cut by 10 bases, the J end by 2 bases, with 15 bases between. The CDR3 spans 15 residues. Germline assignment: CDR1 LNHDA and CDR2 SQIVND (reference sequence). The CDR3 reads CATRDTQTYNSPLHF. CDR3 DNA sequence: TGTGCCACCAGGGACACCCAGACCTATAATTCACCCCTCCACTTT.

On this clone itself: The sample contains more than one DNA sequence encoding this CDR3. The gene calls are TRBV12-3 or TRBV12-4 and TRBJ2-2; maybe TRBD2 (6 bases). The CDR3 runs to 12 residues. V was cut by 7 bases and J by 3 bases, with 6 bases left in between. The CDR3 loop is CASTSDTGELFF. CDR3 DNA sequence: TGTGCCAGCACTAGCGACACCGGGGAGCTGTTTTTT.

CDR3 region: CAISDIRGQGSYGYTF. The CDR3 DNA sequence: TGTGCCATCAGTGACATTCGGGGACAGGGAAGCTATGGCTACACCTTC. The gene calls are TRBV10-3 and TRBJ1-2; 9 bases are shared with TRBD1. CDR1 and CDR2 from the germline V gene are ENHRY and SYGVKD. The CDR3 sequence is 16 residues long. The J segment lost 4 bases and the V segment lost 3 bases, leaving 9 bases of the junction unmatched.

The CDR3 here is CAWSEGVVDEQYF. The CDR3 region has the DNA TGTGCCTGGAGTGAAGGGGTTGTGGACGAGCAGTACTTC. This chain joins TRBV30 and TRBJ2-7; tentatively, D is TRBD1 (5 bases). The V gene lost 1 base and the J gene lost 5 bases, with 12 bases spanning the gap. The CDR3 is 13 amino acids. Per germline, CDR1 GTSNPN and CDR2 SVGIG (reference sequence).

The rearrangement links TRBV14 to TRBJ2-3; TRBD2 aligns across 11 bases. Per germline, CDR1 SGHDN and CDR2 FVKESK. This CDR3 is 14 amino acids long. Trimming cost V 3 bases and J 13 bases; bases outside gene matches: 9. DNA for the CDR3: TGTGCCAGCAGCCAGGCGACTAGCGGGACCGGCGAGTATTTT. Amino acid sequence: CASSQATSGTGEYF. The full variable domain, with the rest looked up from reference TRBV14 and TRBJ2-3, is EAGVTQFPSHSVIEKGQTVTLRCDPISGHDNLYWYRRVMGKEIKFLLHFVKESKQDESGMPNNRFLAERTGGTYSTLKVQPAELEDSGVYFCASSQATSGTGEYFGPGTRLTVL.

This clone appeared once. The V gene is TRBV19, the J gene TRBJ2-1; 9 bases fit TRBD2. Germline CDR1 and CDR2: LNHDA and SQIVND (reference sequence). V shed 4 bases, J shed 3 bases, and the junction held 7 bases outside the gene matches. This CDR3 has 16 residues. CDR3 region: CASSNFRAGGYNEQFF. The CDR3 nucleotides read TGTGCCAGTAGTAACTTCAGAGCGGGAGGCTACAATGAGCAGTTCTTC.

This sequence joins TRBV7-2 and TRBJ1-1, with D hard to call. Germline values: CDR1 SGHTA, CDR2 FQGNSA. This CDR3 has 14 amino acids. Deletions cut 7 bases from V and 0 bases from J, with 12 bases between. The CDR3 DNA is TGTGCCAGCACTCTGCAGGCGATGAACACTGAAGCTTTCTTT. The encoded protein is CASTLQAMNTEAFF.

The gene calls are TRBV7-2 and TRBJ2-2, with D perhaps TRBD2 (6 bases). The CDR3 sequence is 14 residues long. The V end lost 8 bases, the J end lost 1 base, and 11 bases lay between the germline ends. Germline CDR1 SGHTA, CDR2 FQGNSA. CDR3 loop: CASQVGGNTGELFF. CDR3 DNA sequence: TGTGCCAGCCAGGTGGGGGGGAACACCGGGGAGCTGTTTTTT.

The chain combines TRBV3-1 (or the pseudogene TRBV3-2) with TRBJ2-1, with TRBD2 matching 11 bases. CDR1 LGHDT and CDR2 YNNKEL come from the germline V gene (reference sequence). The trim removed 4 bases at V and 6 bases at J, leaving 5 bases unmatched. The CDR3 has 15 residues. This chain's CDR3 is CASSRIGTSGNEQFF. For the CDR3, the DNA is TGTGCCAGCAGCCGGATAGGGACTAGCGGCAATGAGCAGTTCTTC.

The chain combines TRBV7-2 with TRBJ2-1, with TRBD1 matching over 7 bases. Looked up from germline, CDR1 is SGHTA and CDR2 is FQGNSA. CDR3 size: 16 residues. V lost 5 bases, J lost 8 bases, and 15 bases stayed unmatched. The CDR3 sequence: CASSATSGQYNHEQFF. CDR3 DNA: TGTGCCAGCAGCGCCACTTCGGGACAGTATAATCATGAGCAGTTCTTC. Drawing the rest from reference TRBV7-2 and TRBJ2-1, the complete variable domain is GAGVSQSPSNKVTEKGKDVELRCDPISGHTALYWYRQSLGQGLEFLIYFQGNSAPDKSGLPSDRFSAERTGGSVSTLTIQRTQQEDSAVYLCASSATSGQYNHEQFFGPGTRLTVL.